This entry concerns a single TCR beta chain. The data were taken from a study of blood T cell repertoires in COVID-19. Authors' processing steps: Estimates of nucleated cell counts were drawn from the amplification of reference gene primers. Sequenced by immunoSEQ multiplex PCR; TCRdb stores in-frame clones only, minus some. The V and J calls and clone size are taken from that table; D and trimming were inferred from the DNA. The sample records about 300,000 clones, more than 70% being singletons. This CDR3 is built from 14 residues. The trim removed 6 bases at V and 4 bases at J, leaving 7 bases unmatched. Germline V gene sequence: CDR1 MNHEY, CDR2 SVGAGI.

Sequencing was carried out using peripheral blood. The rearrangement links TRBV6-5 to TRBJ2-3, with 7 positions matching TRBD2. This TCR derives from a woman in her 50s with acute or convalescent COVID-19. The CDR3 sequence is CASSLEAGADTQYF. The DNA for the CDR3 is TGTGCCAGCAGCCTGGAGGCGGGGGCAGATACGCAGTATTTT.